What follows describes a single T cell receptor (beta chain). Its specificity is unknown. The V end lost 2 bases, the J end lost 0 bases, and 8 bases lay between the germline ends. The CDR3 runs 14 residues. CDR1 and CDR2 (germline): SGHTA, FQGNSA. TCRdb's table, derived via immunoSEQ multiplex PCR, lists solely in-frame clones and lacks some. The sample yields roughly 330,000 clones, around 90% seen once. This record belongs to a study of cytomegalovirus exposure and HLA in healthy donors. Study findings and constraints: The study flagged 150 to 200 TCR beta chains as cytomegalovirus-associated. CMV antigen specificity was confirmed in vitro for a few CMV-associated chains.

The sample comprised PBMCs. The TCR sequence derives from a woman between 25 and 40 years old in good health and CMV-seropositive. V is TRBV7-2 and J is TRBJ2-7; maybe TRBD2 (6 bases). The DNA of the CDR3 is TGTGCCAGCAGCTTATGGGACTCCTCCTACGAGCAGTACTTC. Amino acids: CASSLWDSSYEQYF.